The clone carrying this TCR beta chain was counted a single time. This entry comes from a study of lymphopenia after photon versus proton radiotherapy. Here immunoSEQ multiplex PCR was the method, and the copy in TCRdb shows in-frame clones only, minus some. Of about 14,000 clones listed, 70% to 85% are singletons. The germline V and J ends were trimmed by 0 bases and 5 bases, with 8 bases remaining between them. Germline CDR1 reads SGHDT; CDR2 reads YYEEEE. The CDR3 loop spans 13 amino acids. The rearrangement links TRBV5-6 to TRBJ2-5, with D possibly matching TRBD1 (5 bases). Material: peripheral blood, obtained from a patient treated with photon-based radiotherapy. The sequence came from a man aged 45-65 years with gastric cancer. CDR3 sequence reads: CASSLAGLETQYF. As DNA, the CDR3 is TGTGCCAGCAGCTTGGCAGGGCTTGAGACCCAGTACTTC.